This T cell receptor (beta chain) was captured in a study of response to subunit inactivated influenza vaccine. Findings of the study overall: It was suggested by the authors that few new T cells are recruited by each seasonal influenza vaccination.

As regards this clonotype: Its antigen is as yet unknown.

The CDR3 runs 13 residues. V shed 2 bases and J shed 5 bases, with 11 bases lying between them. Per germline, CDR1 SGHRS and CDR2 YFSETQ. TCRdb independently ran MiXCR on the RT-PCR reads; one entry per CDR3 protein. The sample has a few hundred thousand distinct CDR3 sequences, 12% to 15% seen once; the top ten hold around 10%. The chain is built from TRBV5-1 and TRBJ2-7, with D tentatively TRBD1 or TRBD2 (5 bases each). The receptor was derived from a man aged 45-60 years who received an inactivated influenza vaccine. The sample was PBMCs from blood, taken 12 days after vaccination. CDR3 sequence reads: CASSFGGVDEQYF. For the CDR3, the DNA is TGCGCCAGCAGCTTTGGGGGTGTAGACGAGCAGTACTTC.